This T cell receptor beta chain is from a study of shared clonotypes between healthy human individuals. Across the whole study: Donors had three CD4 naive, three CD4 memory, two CD8 naive and one CD8 memory plate apiece. Study observations and caveats: Exclusively blood specimens were collected; tissue repertoires likely differ.

Naive CD8 cells comprised CD45RO-negative, CCR7-positively selected cells, excluding terminally differentiated effector memory CD45RA+ cells. Sorted subsets were amplified in replicate PCRs using around 220 ng DNA, about 30,000 T cell genomes. In the authors' methods: ImmunoSEQ supplied junction-only sequences lacking quality scores, so filtering was different. Repertoires were generated with immunoSEQ multiplex PCR, while TCRdb's copy carries only in-frame clones and drops some. The V and J calls and clone size were taken over from that table, and D and trimming were inferred from the DNA. Of 560,000 or so clones detected, 95% to 97% appear once; the ten largest clones hold more than 0.085%. This clone was recorded only once. Its antigen is undetermined. This TCR came from a woman aged 25 to 45 in good health. The sample taken for sequencing was naive CD8+ T cells sorted from blood.

The CDR3 loop reads CASSQGRASGSYEQYF. CDR3 coding DNA: TGCGCCAGCAGCCAAGGGAGGGCTAGCGGATCCTACGAGCAGTACTTC. The chain couples TRBV4-1 to TRBJ2-7; 7 positions agree with TRBD2. Per germline, CDR1 MGHRA and CDR2 YSYEKL. There are 16 residues in the CDR3. With 1 base clipped from V and 1 base from J, the junction kept 7 bases outside the gene matches.